The 27 T cell receptor beta chains in this list originate from one sample, sequenced in a study of T cells after yellow fever vaccination. TCRdb redid the calling of the 5' RACE reads with MiXCR, one entry per CDR3 protein. The data show approximately 330,000 distinct CDR3 sequences, with approximately 12% seen just once and 3% to 4% held by the top ten. Sequencing was performed on CD4+ T cells sorted from PBMCs, taken 15 days after the yellow fever booster vaccination. These receptors all stem from a young man who received the YFV17D yellow fever vaccine.

This clonotype was picked up a small number of times. The gene calls are TRBV6-2 or TRBV6-3 and TRBJ1-1; D is ambiguous. Germline CDR1 and CDR2: MNHEY and SVGEGT. Trimming pared 5 bases from V and 6 bases from J, leaving 10 bases between. The CDR3 has 12 amino acids. CDR3 DNA sequence: TGTGCCAGCAGTAACGGGCGGTCTGAAGCTTTCTTT. Residues: CASSNGRSEAFF.

The rearrangement uses TRBV5-5 and TRBJ2-3; tentative D call: TRBD2 (5 bases). The V gene lost 1 base and the J gene lost 4 bases, with 16 bases spanning the gap. Germline loops: CDR1 SGHKS, CDR2 YYEKEE (reference sequence). The CDR3 is made up of 16 amino acids. In DNA, the CDR3 is TGTGCCAGCAGCTTGTCTGGCGGGTTCGTGTCAGATACGCAGTATTTT. Encoded protein: CASSLSGGFVSDTQYF.

This clonotype was detected many times. The chain combines TRBV5-1 with TRBJ2-5, with TRBD2 matching over 8 bases. V dropped 6 bases and J dropped 5; count of bases not matched to a gene: 6. The CDR3 totals 13 residues. In germline, CDR1 is SGHRS, CDR2 YFSETQ. In DNA form, the CDR3 reads TGCGCCAGCACCACCCCGGGAGGGGAGACCCAGTACTTC. Translating it yields CASTTPGGETQYF.

The gene calls are TRBV14 and TRBJ2-7; D not certain. CDR3 length equals 16 residues. The germline V gene encodes CDR1 SGHDN and CDR2 FVKESK. Trimming cost V 6 bases and J 0 bases, with 18 bases left between them. CDR3 DNA: TGTGCCAGCAGGCCGCCCCACAAGAGGAGCTCCTACGAGCAGTACGTC. Protein: CASRPPHKRSSYEQYV.

J is TRBJ1-1 and V is TRBV11-2; no clear D. Germline CDR1 and CDR2: SGHAT and FQNNGV. The CDR3 contains 14 residues. V was trimmed by 5 bases and J by 10 bases, leaving 20 bases between them. CDR3 sequence reads: CASSRIAGGWVAFF. The CDR3 coding sequence is TGTGCCAGCAGCCGAATAGCGGGTGGGTGGGTAGCTTTCTTT. Looking up the rest from reference TRBV11-2 and TRBJ1-1 gives the full variable domain: EAGVAQSPRYKIIEKRQSVAFWCNPISGHATLYWYQQILGQGPKLLIQFQNNGVVDDSQLPKDRFSAERLKGVDSTLKIQPAKLEDSAVYLCASSRIAGGWVAFFGQGTRLTVV.

This clonotype was seen a few times. This chain uses TRBV7-9 with TRBJ2-2; weak D call: TRBD2 (5 bases). This CDR3 is 10 amino acids long. Germline V lookup: CDR1 SEHNR, CDR2 FQNEAQ (reference sequence). V lost 8 bases to trimming and J lost 7 bases, with 5 bases between them. As DNA, the CDR3 is TGTGCCAGCGGAGGCGGGGAGCTGTTTTTT. Protein sequence: CASGGGELFF.

This clonotype has more than one count but fewer than ten. The chain has TRBV3-1 and TRBJ1-5, with unresolved D. V lost 3 bases and J lost 4, with 10 bases in between. This CDR3 has 14 amino acids. Per the germline V gene, CDR1 is LGHDT and CDR2 is YNNKEL (reference sequence). CDR3 sequence: CASSQGQANQPQHF. CDR3 DNA sequence: TGTGCCAGCAGCCAGGGTCAGGCGAATCAGCCCCAGCATTTT.

The V call is TRBV11-2, the J call TRBJ2-5; 8 bases line up with TRBD1. V lost 5 bases, J lost 3 bases, and 2 bases stayed unmatched. CDR1 is SGHAT and CDR2 is FQNNGV in the germline V gene. The CDR3 sequence is 13 residues long. CDR3 nucleotide sequence: TGTGCCAGCAGCACGGACAGGGAAGAGACCCAGTACTTC. Its protein is CASSTDREETQYF.

The chain carries TRBV7-9 and TRBJ2-3, with D uncertain. The CDR3 covers 13 residues. The germline V gene encodes CDR1 SEHNR and CDR2 FQNEAQ (reference sequence). The V end was cut by 1 base, the J end by 7 bases, with 9 bases between. The CDR3 loop reads CASSLGTRNTQYF. The CDR3 DNA follows: TGTGCCAGCAGCTTAGGGACCCGGAATACGCAGTATTTT.

This clonotype occurred a few times. The V and J genes are TRBV4-2 and TRBJ1-4, with TRBD1 matching over 11 bases. After removal of 3 bases from V and 8 bases from J, the junction contained 11 bases not matched to a gene. CDR1 is LGHNA, CDR2 YNFKEQ, per germline. This CDR3 contains 17 residues. The DNA of the CDR3 is TGTGCCAGCAGCCAGTCCCGGGACAGGGGGACTCGGGAAAAACTGTTTTTT. Protein: CASSQSRDRGTREKLFF.

This clonotype has a handful of counts. V gene TRBV27 combines with J gene TRBJ1-1; weak D call: TRBD1 (5 bases). CDR3 size: 14 residues. Germline assignment: CDR1 MNHEY and CDR2 SMNVEV (reference sequence). The ends were cut back, 5 bases at V and 5 bases at J, with 15 bases in the middle. The CDR3: CASSLQGPETEAFF. CDR3 DNA sequence: TGTGCCAGCAGTCTTCAGGGCCCGGAGACTGAAGCTTTCTTT.

V is TRBV4-2 and J is TRBJ2-7; 8 bases are shared with TRBD1. The V gene's germline CDR1 is LGHNA and CDR2 YNFKEQ. The V and J ends lost 6 bases and 5 bases, in that order; junction bases with no gene match: 9. This CDR3 has 14 amino acids. This CDR3 reads CASSPVDRVDEQYF. For the CDR3, the DNA is TGTGCCAGCAGTCCGGTGGACAGGGTGGACGAGCAGTACTTC.

This clonotype was observed at least ten times. As DNA, the CDR3 is TGCGCCAGCAGCTCTGGACACTCGAACACTGAAGCTTTCTTT. Its translation: CASSSGHSNTEAFF. The chain combines TRBV5-1 with TRBJ1-1; D might be TRBD1 (5 bases). CDR1 SGHRS and CDR2 YFSETQ come from the germline V gene. This CDR3 spans 14 amino acids. V was shortened by 3 bases and J by 1 base, with 10 bases between the two germline ends.

This clonotype occurred many times. One end of the junction does not line up with germline, which may come from a read error. The J gene is TRBJ2-1, the V gene TRBV10-3, with a possible D match to TRBD2 (5 bases). The germline V gene encodes CDR1 ENHRY and CDR2 SYGVKD. This CDR3 is 16 amino acids long. In DNA form, the CDR3 reads TGTGCCATCAGCCAAGTCCGGGGAACTTCCTCCAATGAGCAGTTCTTC. It translates to CAISQVRGTSSNEQFF.

The V gene is TRBV7-2, the J gene TRBJ2-1; 12 bases fit TRBD1. The CDR3 loop spans 17 amino acids. The ends lost 2 bases at V and 9 bases at J; junction bases unmatched: 11. Germline lookup yields CDR1 SGHTA and CDR2 FQGNSA. The CDR3 DNA reads as TGTGCCAGCAGCTTACCCCCGGGACAGGGGGCGCGGGGTGAGCAGTTCTTC. Translation gives CASSLPPGQGARGEQFF.

This clonotype was observed a few times. This chain connects TRBV5-6 to TRBJ1-6; D ambiguous. Per germline, CDR1 SGHDT and CDR2 YYEEEE. V gave up 4 bases and J gave up 1 base, with 9 bases separating them. The CDR3 covers 15 residues. The DNA of the CDR3 is TGTGCCAGCAGCCCGGATGGGTCCTATAATTCACCCCTCCACTTT. Residues: CASSPDGSYNSPLHF.

V usage is TRBV20-1 and J usage is TRBJ2-3, with 9 bases lining up with TRBD2. Trimming cost V 1 base and J 3 bases; bases outside gene matches: 8. Per germline, CDR1 DFQATT and CDR2 SNEGSKA (reference sequence). This CDR3 is 16 amino acids long. This chain's CDR3 is CSARVRGGLRTDTQYF. The CDR3 DNA sequence: TGCAGTGCTAGAGTGCGGGGGGGCCTGAGGACAGATACGCAGTATTTT.

This clonotype showed up just a few times. The CDR3 loop reads CASSAIGGEAANTEAFF. The CDR3, as DNA: TGTGCCAGCAGCGCCATTGGGGGGGAGGCGGCGAACACTGAAGCTTTCTTT. V gene TRBV5-6 combines with J gene TRBJ1-1; D is possibly TRBD1 (5 bases). V lost 4 bases, J lost 1 base, and 20 bases lay in between. Per germline, CDR1 SGHDT and CDR2 YYEEEE. The CDR3 length is 17 residues.

The chain is built from TRBV11-2 and TRBJ2-1; 9 bases are a match to TRBD1. The CDR3 sequence is 16 residues long. Germline CDR1 SGHAT, CDR2 FQNNGV. Unmatched junction bases numbered 7, after V lost 3 bases and J lost 4 bases. Here the CDR3 DNA reads TGTGCCAGCAGCTTGCAGTCCGGGACAGGGTACAATGAGCAGTTCTTC. As protein: CASSLQSGTGYNEQFF.

In this sample, this clonotype turned up a few times. The rearrangement joins TRBV4-3 to TRBJ2-1; no clear D. This CDR3 spans 12 amino acids. V was pared by 0 bases and J by 10 bases, with 7 bases between. The germline V gene has CDR1 LGHNA and CDR2 YSLEER. The CDR3 protein is CASSQEGQEQFF. CDR3 coding DNA: TGCGCCAGCAGCCAAGAAGGCCAGGAGCAGTTCTTC.

This clonotype was observed a handful of times. The chain combines TRBV20-1 with TRBJ1-2; D ambiguous. The CDR3 sequence is 13 residues long. CDR1 is DFQATT and CDR2 is SNEGSKA in the germline V gene (reference sequence). V was trimmed by 5 bases and J by 8 bases, leaving 18 bases between them. Here the CDR3 DNA reads TGCAGTGCTGGTACTACCGTCGTCGACGGCTACACCTTC. Its translation: CSAGTTVVDGYTF.

This clonotype was recorded at least ten times. The chain carries TRBV18 and TRBJ1-1; possible D gene TRBD1, 5 bases. Germline CDR1 KGHSH, CDR2 LQKENI. Trimming cost V 2 bases and J 3 bases, with 10 bases left between them. The length of the CDR3 is 14 residues. The CDR3 is CASSPGGGDTEAFF. CDR3 sequence (DNA): TGTGCCAGCTCACCAGGAGGAGGGGACACTGAAGCTTTCTTT.

The CDR3 region has the DNA TGTGCCAGCAGTTACCGGTATAGGGGGCCCAATCAGCCCCAGCATTTT. The encoded protein is CASSYRYRGPNQPQHF. The chain has TRBV6-5 and TRBJ1-5; 7 nucleotides agree with TRBD1. Trimming at V came to 2 bases and at J to 3 bases, leaving 7 bases not matched to a gene. The CDR3 runs 16 residues. CDR1 MNHEY and CDR2 SVGAGI come from the germline V gene.

In its sample, this clonotype was seen many times. The chain joins TRBV12-3 or TRBV12-4 to TRBJ2-2; the D is unclear. V lost 8 bases and J lost 1, with 8 bases in between. This CDR3 is 13 amino acids long. CDR3: CASPLWNTGELFF. The DNA for the CDR3 is TGTGCCAGCCCCCTTTGGAACACCGGGGAGCTGTTTTTT.

V is TRBV27 and J is TRBJ1-5; TRBD1 aligns across 8 bases. Germline V gene lookup returns CDR1 MNHEY and CDR2 SMNVEV (reference sequence). The length of the CDR3 is 17 residues. Trimming removed 6 bases from V and 5 bases from J; junction bases left unmatched: 15. CDR3 in amino acids: CASRPARAGGAYQPQHF. The CDR3 bases are TGTGCCAGCAGGCCCGCTCGGGCAGGGGGCGCGTATCAGCCCCAGCATTTT.

This clonotype has just a few counts. The V call is TRBV27, the J call TRBJ1-1, with a tentative D call TRBD1 (6 bases). The germline V gene has CDR1 MNHEY and CDR2 SMNVEV (reference sequence). The CDR3 is 14 residues long. V lost 5 bases, J lost 6 bases, and 16 bases lay in between. The CDR3 DNA follows: TGTGCCAGCAGTCGACCCGGGGGCATTGCTGAAGCTTTCTTT. Its translation: CASSRPGGIAEAFF.

The V gene is TRBV12-3 or TRBV12-4, the J gene TRBJ2-1, with unresolved D. The CDR3 spans 13 residues. Trimming removed 2 bases from V and 9 bases from J, with 11 bases in between. The CDR3 nucleotides are TGTGCCAGCAGTTTATTCGACACTGGTGAGCAGTTCTTC. Amino acids: CASSLFDTGEQFF.